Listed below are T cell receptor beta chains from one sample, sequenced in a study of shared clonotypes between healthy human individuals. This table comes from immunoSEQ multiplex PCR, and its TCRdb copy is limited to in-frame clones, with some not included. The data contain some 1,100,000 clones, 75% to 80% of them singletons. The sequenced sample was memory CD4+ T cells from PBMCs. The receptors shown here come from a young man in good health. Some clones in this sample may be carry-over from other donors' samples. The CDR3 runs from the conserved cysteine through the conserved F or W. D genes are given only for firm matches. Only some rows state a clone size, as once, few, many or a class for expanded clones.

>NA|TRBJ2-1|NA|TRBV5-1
CASSQGDRDNEQFF
TGCGCCAGCAGCCAAGGGGACCGGGACAATGAGCAGTTCTTC
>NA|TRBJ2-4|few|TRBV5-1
CASSFGDYRSKNIQYF
TGCGCCAGCAGCTTTGGCGACTATAGGAGCAAAAACATTCAGTACTTC
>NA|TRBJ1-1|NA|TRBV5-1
CASKRGMNTEAFF
TGCGCCAGTAAGAGGGGGATGAACACTGAAGCTTTCTTT
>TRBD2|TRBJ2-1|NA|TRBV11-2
CASSWTTSGSSPTGQFF
TGTGCCAGCAGCTGGACCACTAGCGGGAGTTCCCCAACTGGGCAGTTCTTC
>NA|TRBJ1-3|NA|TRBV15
CATRDRHSGNAIYF
TGTGCCACGCGGGACCGCCACTCTGGAAACGCCATATATTTT
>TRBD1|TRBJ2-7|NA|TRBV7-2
CASSSYRDRGHEQYF
TGTGCCAGCAGCTCGTACCGGGACAGGGGCCACGAGCAGTACTTC
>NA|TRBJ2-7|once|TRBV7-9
CASSLGFGRSYEQYF
TGTGCCAGCAGCTTAGGATTCGGGAGAAGCTACGAGCAGTACTTC
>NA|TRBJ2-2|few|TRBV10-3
CAIKELSDTGELFF
TGTGCCATCAAGGAGTTGAGTGACACCGGGGAGCTGTTTTTT
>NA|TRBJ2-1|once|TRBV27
CASSSLSLSSYNEQFF
TGTGCCAGCAGTTCCCTATCGTTGAGCTCCTACAATGAGCAGTTCTTC
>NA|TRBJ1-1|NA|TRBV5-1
CASSSGGRGHTEAFF
TGCGCCAGCAGCTCTGGAGGCCGGGGGCACACTGAAGCTTTCTTT
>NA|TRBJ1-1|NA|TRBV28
CASSWGLGTEAFF
TGTGCCAGCAGCTGGGGGCTCGGCACTGAAGCTTTCTTT